Sequencing of this T cell receptor (beta chain) was carried out in a study of T cell responses to AZD1222 COVID-19 vaccine. Overall study results and limits: Across the whole spike, CD4 TCRs peaked at regions 160-218 and 743-854. The repertoires were collected only after the peak T cell response. An increase in Spike-specific TCR breadth and depth was observed after two AZD1222 doses.

About this clone itself: Its antigen is unidentified.

This table comes from immunoSEQ multiplex PCR, and its TCRdb copy is limited to in-frame clones, with some not included. The sample has about 100,000 clones; around 87% are singletons. The CDR3 consists of 14 residues. The V gene's germline CDR1 is MNHEY and CDR2 SVGAGI. After removal of 6 bases from V and 4 bases from J, the junction contained 3 bases not matched to a gene. This rearrangement joins TRBV6-5 to TRBJ1-2, with 12 bases aligning to TRBD1. The sample consisted of peripheral blood, taken on day 0 of MenACWY control vaccination. The sequence came from an adult in good health. CDR3 sequence: CASRGTGGPYGYTF. The CDR3 nucleotides read TGTGCCAGCAGGGGGACAGGGGGCCCCTATGGCTACACCTTC.